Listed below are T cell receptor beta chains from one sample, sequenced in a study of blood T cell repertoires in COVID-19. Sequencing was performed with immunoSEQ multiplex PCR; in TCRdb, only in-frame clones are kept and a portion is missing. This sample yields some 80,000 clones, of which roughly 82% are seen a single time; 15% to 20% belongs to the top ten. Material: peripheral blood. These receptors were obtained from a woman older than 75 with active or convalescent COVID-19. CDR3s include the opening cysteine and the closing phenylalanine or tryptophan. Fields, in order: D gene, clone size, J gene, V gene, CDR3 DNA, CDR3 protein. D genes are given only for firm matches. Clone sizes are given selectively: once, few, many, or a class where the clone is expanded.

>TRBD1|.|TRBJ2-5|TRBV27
TGTGCCAGCAGGAGACAGGGCCGGGAGACCCAGTACTTC
CASRRQGRETQYF
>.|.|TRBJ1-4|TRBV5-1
TGCGCCAGCAGCTTGGGATTTCGGGAGGGCGAAAAACTGTTTTTT
CASSLGFREGEKLFF
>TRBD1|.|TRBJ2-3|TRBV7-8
TGTGCCAGCAGCTTAGGACAGGGGAGCACCCTCGGATCGGATACGCAGTATTTT
CASSLGQGSTLGSDTQYF
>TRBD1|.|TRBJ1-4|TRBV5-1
TGCGCCAGCACCAAAGACGGACAGGCAACTAATGAAAAACTGTTTTTT
CASTKDGQATNEKLFF
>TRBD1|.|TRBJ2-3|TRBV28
TGTGCCAGCACAGCCGGGACAGTGAATGCAGATACGCAGTATTTT
CASTAGTVNADTQYF
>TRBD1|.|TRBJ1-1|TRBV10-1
TGCGCCAGCAGACAGGGGTTGAACACTGAAGCTTTCTTT
CASRQGLNTEAFF
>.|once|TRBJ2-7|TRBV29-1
TGCAGCGGGCAGGACAGCTATTCCTACGAGCAGTACTTC
CSGQDSYSYEQYF
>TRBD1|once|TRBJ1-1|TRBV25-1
TGTGCCAGCAGTGGAGCCGGGACAGGGGGCCTGATGAACACTGAAGCTTTCTTT
CASSGAGTGGLMNTEAFF
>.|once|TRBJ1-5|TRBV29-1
TGCAGCGTGGGACATCCGAGAGGTCCCCAGCATTTT
CSVGHPRGPQHF
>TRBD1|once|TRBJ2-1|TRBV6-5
TGTGCCAGCAGTTTTTACGGGACAGGGAATACCAATGAGCAGTTCTTC
CASSFYGTGNTNEQFF
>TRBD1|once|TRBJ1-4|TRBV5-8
TGTGCCAGCAGCTTGTGGCCGGGACAGGTCCCCCGGGAACTGTTTTTT
CASSLWPGQVPRELFF
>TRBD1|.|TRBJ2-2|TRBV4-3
TGCGCCAGCAGCCAATCGACAGGGTACACCGGGGAGCTGTTTTTT
CASSQSTGYTGELFF
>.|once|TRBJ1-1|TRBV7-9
TGTGCCAGCAGCCAGCCGCAGGGGAACACTGAAGCTTTCTTT
CASSQPQGNTEAFF
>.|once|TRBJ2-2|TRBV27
TGTGCCAGCCGTCCGGGGGGCCCCGGGGAGCTGTTTTTT
CASRPGGPGELFF
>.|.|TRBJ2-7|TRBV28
TGTGCCAGCACCTCCAACGATGCGAGAATGAGATACGAGCAGTACTTC
CASTSNDARMRYEQYF
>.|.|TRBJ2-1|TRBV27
TGTGCCAGCAGTTCCTTAAACGAGGTGGTATTCCGTCCCTCCAATGAGCAGTTCTTC
CASSSLNEVVFRPSNEQFF
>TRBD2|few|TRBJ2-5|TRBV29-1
TGCAGCGTTGATGGAGCGGGGGAGACCCAGTACTTC
CSVDGAGETQYF
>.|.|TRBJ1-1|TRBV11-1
TGTGCCAGCAGCCCGCCGTTGGGGCTGGACACTGAAGCTTTCTTT
CASSPPLGLDTEAFF
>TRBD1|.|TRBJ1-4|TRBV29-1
TGCAGCGTTGCCGGGACAGGCATTGCAACTAATGAAAAACTGTTTTTT
CSVAGTGIATNEKLFF
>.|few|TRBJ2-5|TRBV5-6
TGTGCCAGCAGCTTGGTTGGCAGGGAAGAGGAGACCCAGTACTTC
CASSLVGREEETQYF